The 27 T cell receptor beta chains reported below all come from one sample, sequenced in a study of T cell responses to AZD1222 COVID-19 vaccine. The repertoire was sequenced with immunoSEQ multiplex PCR; TCRdb's copy has only in-frame clones and lacks some. The data contain some 100,000 clones, about 86% of them singletons. This specimen consisted of peripheral blood, obtained on day 0 of AZD1222 vaccination. The source is an adult in good health.

The chain recombines TRBV19 with TRBJ1-1, with TRBD1 as a possible D gene (6 bases). The germline V and J ends were trimmed by 7 bases and 6 bases, with 18 bases remaining between them. This CDR3 spans 14 amino acids. The germline V gene has CDR1 LNHDA and CDR2 SQIVND (reference sequence). This CDR3 is CASNFRGGKAEAFF. The CDR3 nucleotides read TGTGCCAGTAACTTCAGGGGAGGGAAGGCTGAAGCTTTCTTT.

The gene calls are TRBV27 and TRBJ2-3; the match to TRBD2 covers 13 bases. The germline V gene encodes CDR1 MNHEY and CDR2 SMNVEV (reference sequence). The CDR3 has 15 residues. V dropped 6 bases and J dropped 1; count of bases not matched to a gene: 1. In nucleotides, the CDR3 is TGTGCCAGCAGACTAGCGGGAGGGCGCACAGATACGCAGTATTTT. This codes for CASRLAGGRTDTQYF.

The rearrangement joins TRBV11-1 to TRBJ2-5, with unresolved D. The ends were cut back, 3 bases at V and 1 base at J, with 6 bases in the middle. CDR1 is SGHAT and CDR2 is FQDESV in the germline V gene (reference sequence). The CDR3 has 13 residues. CDR3 sequence reads: CASSFGSQETQYF. CDR3 nucleotide sequence: TGTGCCAGCAGCTTTGGCAGCCAAGAGACCCAGTACTTC.

The gene calls are TRBV19 and TRBJ1-1, with 7 bases aligning to TRBD1. This CDR3 contains 14 residues. After removal of 5 bases from V and 4 bases from J, the junction contained 7 bases not matched to a gene. From germline, CDR1 is LNHDA and CDR2 SQIVND (reference sequence). The CDR3 spells CASSSQGGGTEAFF. The DNA for the CDR3 is TGTGCCAGTAGTTCTCAGGGGGGGGGCACTGAAGCTTTCTTT.

This sequence joins TRBV19 and TRBJ1-2; TRBD1 aligns across 7 bases. The germline CDR1 and CDR2 sequences are LNHDA and SQIVND (reference sequence). This CDR3 is 15 amino acids long. The V and J ends lost 4 bases and 6 bases, in that order; junction bases with no gene match: 11. This chain's CDR3 is CASSTNTGTVDGYTF. DNA for the CDR3: TGTGCCAGTAGTACAAACACCGGGACAGTCGATGGCTACACCTTC.

For the CDR3, the DNA is TGTGCCAGCGAGACCGGGACAGCGCCCTACGAGCAGTACTTC. It specifies CASETGTAPYEQYF. The chain carries TRBV7-3 and TRBJ2-7, with 7 bases identical to TRBD1. Germline V lookup: CDR1 SGHTA, CDR2 FQGTGA. After removal of 8 bases from V and 2 bases from J, the junction contained 9 bases not matched to a gene. CDR3 length: 14 residues.

This clone was seen a single time. This chain joins TRBV28 and TRBJ1-2; 7 bases align to TRBD1. The CDR3 sequence is 14 residues long. The trim removed 5 bases at V and 5 bases at J, leaving 8 bases unmatched. Germline lookup yields CDR1 MDHEN and CDR2 SYDVKM. CDR3 residues: CASSPGDRQYGYTF. The DNA for the CDR3 is TGTGCCAGCAGTCCCGGGGACAGACAGTATGGCTACACCTTC.

In the case of this clone: The sample contains more than one DNA sequence encoding this CDR3. This chain connects TRBV9 to TRBJ2-7, with TRBD2 as a possible D gene (6 bases). Germline values: CDR1 SGDLS, CDR2 YYNGEE. Trimming took off 3 bases at V and 3 bases at J, with 10 bases between the two ends. The CDR3 has 13 amino acids. The CDR3 is CASSEGTGYEQYF. The CDR3 DNA follows: TGTGCCAGCAGCGAGGGGACTGGCTACGAGCAGTACTTC. Full variable domain (missing parts from reference TRBV9 and TRBJ2-7): DSGVTQTPKHLITATGQRVTLRCSPRSGDLSVYWYQQSLDQGLQFLIQYYNGEERAKGNILERFSAQQFPDLHSELNLSSLELGDSALYFCASSEGTGYEQYFGPGTRLTVT.

The genes are TRBV5-4 and TRBJ2-1, with a tentative D call TRBD2 (6 bases). The CDR3 has 13 amino acids. Trimming shortened V by 0 bases and J by 9 bases, and 10 bases separated the two germline ends. Looked up from germline, CDR1 is SGHNT and CDR2 is YYREEE (reference sequence). CDR3 nucleotide sequence: TGTGCCAGCAGCTTGGGGGGGGAAACTGAGCAGTTCTTC. Translated: CASSLGGETEQFF.

This rearrangement joins TRBV2 to TRBJ1-1; D gene uncertain. V was shortened by 1 base and J by 9 bases, with 0 bases between the two germline ends. Per germline, CDR1 SNHLY and CDR2 FYNNEI. The CDR3 is made up of 9 amino acids. The CDR3 DNA reads as TGTGCCAGCAGTGAAGAAGCTTTCTTT. Amino acids: CASSEEAFF.

CDR3 sequence reads: CASSPRTSGYEQFF. The CDR3 nucleotides read TGCGCCAGCAGCCCCCGGACTAGCGGTTATGAGCAGTTCTTC. This chain links TRBV4-3 with TRBJ2-1; TRBD2 matches 10 bases. The CDR3 has 14 amino acids. CDR1 and CDR2 from the germline V gene are LGHNA and YSLEER. The J segment lost 8 bases and the V segment lost 4 bases, leaving 5 bases of the junction unmatched.

Written as DNA, the CDR3 is TGTGCCAGCAGCCTGGAGACGTCGGGTTCACCCCTCCACTTT. It codes for CASSLETSGSPLHF. The rearrangement links TRBV4-2 to TRBJ1-6; D gene unclear. The CDR3 is made up of 14 amino acids. CDR1 LGHNA and CDR2 YNFKEQ come from the germline V gene. V was pared by 4 bases and J by 9 bases, with 13 bases between.

This sequence joins TRBV6-4 and TRBJ2-2; possibly TRBD1 for D (6 bases). Germline values: CDR1 MRHNA, CDR2 SNTAGT. There are 15 residues in the CDR3. V lost 7 bases, J lost 0 bases, and 12 bases lay in between. The CDR3 protein is CASNGAGANTGELFF. Written as DNA, the CDR3 is TGTGCCAGCAACGGGGCAGGGGCGAACACCGGGGAGCTGTTTTTT.

The chain joins TRBV5-6 to TRBJ2-7; no reliable D call. The CDR3 has 15 amino acids. Looked up from germline, CDR1 is SGHDT and CDR2 is YYEEEE. Trimming stripped 0 bases from V and 2 bases from J, with 12 bases between. The CDR3 sequence: CASSLDLPTTYEQYF. CDR3 DNA sequence: TGTGCCAGCAGCTTGGATCTGCCGACAACCTACGAGCAGTACTTC. The full variable domain, completed using reference TRBV5-6 and TRBJ2-7, is DAGVTQSPTHLIKTRGQQVTLRCSPKSGHDTVSWYQQALGQGPQFIFQYYEEEERQRGNFPDRFSGHQFPNYSSELNVNALLLGDSALYLCASSLDLPTTYEQYFGPGTRLTVT.

In DNA form, the CDR3 reads TGTGCCAGCAGCTCCATGTATTTAGGCGGCTACACCTTC. This codes for CASSSMYLGGYTF. The chain employs TRBV5-6 and TRBJ1-2, with D hard to call. The CDR3 is 13 amino acids. The germline V and J ends were trimmed by 3 bases and 8 bases, with 14 bases remaining between them. Germline assignment: CDR1 SGHDT and CDR2 YYEEEE.

The chain uses TRBV10-3 and TRBJ2-7; D possibly matches TRBD1 or TRBD2 (6 bases each). Germline V CDR1 and CDR2: ENHRY, SYGVKD. The V and J ends lost 6 bases and 5 bases respectively, with 17 bases between them. This CDR3 region has 14 residues. This CDR3 reads CAISGRAGGDEQYF. Here the CDR3 DNA reads TGTGCCATCAGCGGACGGGCCGGGGGCGACGAGCAGTACTTC.

V and J are TRBV14 and TRBJ1-6, with no clear D. Trimming stripped 1 base from V and 8 bases from J, with 6 bases between. This CDR3 has 13 amino acids. Germline V gene sequence: CDR1 SGHDN, CDR2 FVKESK. The CDR3 reads CASSQGLDSPLHF. CDR3 nucleotides: TGTGCCAGCAGCCAAGGTTTGGATTCACCCCTCCACTTT. Together with reference TRBV14 and TRBJ1-6, the CDR3 gives the full variable domain: EAGVTQFPSHSVIEKGQTVTLRCDPISGHDNLYWYRRVMGKEIKFLLHFVKESKQDESGMPNNRFLAERTGGTYSTLKVQPAELEDSGVYFCASSQGLDSPLHFGNGTRLTVT.

The V call is TRBV6-5, the J call TRBJ2-1; no clear D gene. The CDR3 length is 14 residues. Looked up from germline, CDR1 is MNHEY and CDR2 is SVGAGI. Trimming removed 7 bases from V and 7 bases from J, with 17 bases in between. The DNA for the CDR3 is TGTGCCAGCACCACCGATAGGGTGATGAATGAGCAGTTCTTC. Protein: CASTTDRVMNEQFF.

V usage is TRBV11-3 and J usage is TRBJ2-5; the D is unclear. The CDR3 is 13 residues long. The V gene's germline CDR1 is SGHNT and CDR2 YENEEA. With 1 base removed from V and 5 bases from J, the gap between germline ends came to 8 bases. DNA for the CDR3: TGTGCCAGCAGCTTAGGGGGTCGGGAGACCCAGTACTTC. Amino acids: CASSLGGRETQYF.

The chain recombines TRBV11-1 with TRBJ2-5; a possible D gene is TRBD2 (5 bases). V shed 3 bases and J shed 4 bases, with 15 bases lying between them. Germline V gene sequence: CDR1 SGHAT, CDR2 FQDESV (reference sequence). This CDR3 comprises 15 residues. The CDR3: CASSLEATMGETQYF. The CDR3 region has the DNA TGTGCCAGCAGCTTGGAGGCAACGATGGGAGAGACCCAGTACTTC.

The chain employs TRBV28 and TRBJ1-1, with D possibly TRBD1 on 6 matching bases. V lost 5 bases and J 1 base, leaving 11 bases between the germline ends. Germline-derived CDR1 and CDR2 are MDHEN and SYDVKM. The CDR3 has 14 residues. The DNA of the CDR3 is TGTGCCAGCAGTCTGGAGACAGGGAACACTGAAGCTTTCTTT. The encoded protein is CASSLETGNTEAFF.

The rearrangement joins TRBV6-1 to TRBJ2-1, with TRBD2 identical over 11 bases. The V gene's germline CDR1 is MNHNS and CDR2 SASEGT. V dropped 2 bases and J dropped 12; count of bases not matched to a gene: 12. The CDR3 is made up of 16 amino acids. CDR3 nucleotide sequence: TGTGCCAGCAGTGAACTCGGTCTAGCGGGAGGTGGGGGGCAGTTCTTC. Translated, it gives CASSELGLAGGGGQFF.

The chain uses TRBV6-6 and TRBJ1-4; TRBD1 is a possible D gene (5 bases). Germline values: CDR1 MNHNY, CDR2 SVGAGI (reference sequence). Trimming took 6 bases from V and 4 from J, leaving 12 bases between them. CDR3 length: 14 amino acids. The CDR3 coding sequence is TGTGCCAGCAGAGCGGGACTCAATAATGAAAAACTGTTTTTT. As protein: CASRAGLNNEKLFF.

This chain uses TRBV6-4 with TRBJ2-6, with 7 bases that match TRBD1. This CDR3 is built from 16 residues. The germline V gene encodes CDR1 MRHNA and CDR2 SNTAGT. The ends lost 8 bases at V and 0 bases at J; junction bases unmatched: 7. The CDR3 coding sequence is TGTGCCAGCGGACGGGGACAGAGCTCTGGGGCCAACGTCCTGACTTTC. Translating it yields CASGRGQSSGANVLTF.

This chain links TRBV27 with TRBJ2-5; TRBD1 might be the D (6 bases). V dropped 2 bases and J dropped 4 bases, with 17 bases sitting between them. Germline CDR1 reads MNHEY; CDR2 reads SMNVEV (reference sequence). CDR3 length: 16 residues. The CDR3 is CASSLTPYGGAETQYF. DNA of the CDR3: TGTGCCAGCAGTTTAACCCCCTATGGGGGCGCAGAGACCCAGTACTTC.

This clone has just one count. This chain uses TRBV7-9 with TRBJ1-6; D gene unclear. The CDR3 runs 14 residues. Between the trimmed V and J ends, which lost 0 bases and 8 bases, there was a span of 8 bases. Germline V CDR1 and CDR2: SEHNR, FQNEAQ (reference sequence). The DNA of the CDR3 is TGTGCCAGCAGCTTAGCGCTACTGGATTCACCCCTCCACTTT. This encodes CASSLALLDSPLHF.

The chain recombines TRBV12-3 or TRBV12-4 with TRBJ1-3, with D hard to call. The CDR3 spans 13 residues. V lost 1 base and J lost 0, with 1 base in between. The CDR3 region is CASSLDSGNTIYF. In nucleotides, the CDR3 is TGTGCCAGCAGTTTAGACTCTGGAAACACCATATATTTT.